These 27 T cell receptor beta chains came from one sample sequenced in a study of cytomegalovirus exposure and HLA in healthy donors (dated by TCRdb to 2016 to 2017). The library was produced with the immunoSEQ multiplex PCR assay. For the multiplex PCR, a mixture combining 60 forward primers for TCR Vbeta segments and 13 reverse primers for TCR Jbeta segments was used. TCRdb's version of the immuneACCESS table is confined to in-frame rearrangements and falls short of the full clone set. An unresolved V gene accounts for under half of the shortfall where checked; the remainder is of unknown origin. The sample data list about 94,000 clones, and over 65% of these were observed just once. The top ten hold less than 0.95% of the sample. The sequenced material came from PBMCs. The receptors were sampled from a woman aged 55 to 70 in good health and CMV-seronegative.

This sequence joins TRBV7-8 and TRBJ1-3, with D perhaps TRBD1 (5 bases). Germline V gene lookup returns CDR1 SGHVS and CDR2 FQNEAQ. CDR3 length equals 14 residues. Trimming took 5 bases from V and 9 from J, leaving 17 bases between them. The CDR3 loop is CASSPDPTQGTIYF. CDR3 coding DNA: TGTGCCAGCAGCCCGGACCCTACCCAGGGCACCATATATTTT.

The V call is TRBV28, the J call TRBJ1-4; no clear D gene. The CDR3 runs to 16 residues. Per germline, CDR1 MDHEN and CDR2 SYDVKM. Between the trimmed V and J ends, which lost 6 bases and 4 bases, there was a span of 18 bases. The CDR3 DNA reads TGTGCCAGCAGCCCCCCCGACGCGGGGATTAATGAAAAACTGTTTTTT. Its protein product is CASSPPDAGINEKLFF.

The chain employs TRBV7-9 and TRBJ1-5; 8 nucleotides line up with TRBD1. The germline CDR1 and CDR2 sequences are SEHNR and FQNEAQ (reference sequence). The CDR3 is 17 residues long. V lost 1 base and J lost 7; bases outside the gene matches: 12. The CDR3 spells CASSLGWGQAPSQPQHF. Written as DNA, the CDR3 is TGTGCCAGCAGCTTAGGATGGGGACAGGCCCCCTCACAGCCCCAGCATTTT.

V and J are TRBV7-2 and TRBJ1-3; a possible D gene is TRBD1 (6 bases). The CDR3 is 14 residues long. Between the trimmed V and J ends, which lost 5 bases and 2 bases, there was a span of 10 bases. CDR1 and CDR2 from the germline V gene are SGHTA and FQGNSA. CDR3 DNA: TGTGCCAGCAGCCAACAGGGAGCTGGAAACACCATATATTTT. It translates to CASSQQGAGNTIYF.

V is TRBV7-9 and J is TRBJ1-2; D not certain. CDR1 and CDR2 (germline): SEHNR, FQNEAQ (reference sequence). The V and J ends lost 7 bases and 6 bases respectively, with 15 bases between them. The length of the CDR3 is 13 residues. The CDR3 is CASTPGRGDGYTF. The CDR3 DNA reads as TGTGCCAGCACCCCCGGGCGGGGAGATGGCTACACCTTC.

This clone was counted only a few times. This chain connects TRBV5-4 to TRBJ2-1; 13 bases map to TRBD2. The CDR3 runs 13 residues. Germline loops: CDR1 SGHNT, CDR2 YYREEE (reference sequence). The ends lost 7 bases at V and 10 bases at J; junction bases unmatched: 5. The CDR3, as DNA: TGTGCCAGCGGGACTAGCGGGAATCGGGAGCAGTTCTTC. Its protein product is CASGTSGNREQFF.

This rearrangement joins TRBV7-2 to TRBJ2-7; D is ambiguous. Germline V gene data show CDR1 as SGHTA and CDR2 as FQGNSA. Trimming removed 2 bases from V and 7 bases from J, with 6 bases in between. There are 11 residues in the CDR3. CDR3 sequence: CASSLSWEQYF. CDR3 coding DNA: TGTGCCAGCAGCTTAAGCTGGGAGCAGTACTTC. Looking up the rest from reference TRBV7-2 and TRBJ2-7 gives the full variable domain: GAGVSQSPSNKVTEKGKDVELRCDPISGHTALYWYRQSLGQGLEFLIYFQGNSAPDKSGLPSDRFSAERTGGSVSTLTIQRTQQEDSAVYLCASSLSWEQYFGPGTRLTVT.

The rearrangement links TRBV6-6 to TRBJ1-5, with D possibly matching TRBD1 (5 bases). The CDR3 totals 12 residues. V gave up 6 bases and J gave up 10 bases, with 13 bases separating them. Germline CDR1 MNHNY, CDR2 SVGAGI (reference sequence). The CDR3 loop reads CASRGGWGPQHF. In nucleotides, the CDR3 is TGTGCCAGCAGGGGGGGATGGGGACCCCAGCATTTT.

CDR3 nucleotide sequence: TGTGCCAGCAGTGTACAGGGAGATCAGCCCCAGCATTTT. Residues: CASSVQGDQPQHF. The rearrangement links TRBV27 to TRBJ1-5; a possible D gene is TRBD1 (6 bases). V lost 5 bases and J 5 bases, leaving 10 bases between the germline ends. Per the germline V gene, CDR1 is MNHEY and CDR2 is SMNVEV (reference sequence). The CDR3 extends over 13 amino acids.

This sequence joins TRBV7-2 and TRBJ1-2; 8 bases line up with TRBD1. This CDR3 has 13 residues. In germline, CDR1 is SGHTA, CDR2 FQGNSA. After removal of 5 bases from V and 4 bases from J, the junction contained 3 bases not matched to a gene. Here the CDR3 DNA reads TGTGCCAGCAGCCCCGGGACAGGCTATGGCTACACCTTC. This gives the protein CASSPGTGYGYTF. Variable domain in full (rest from reference TRBV7-2 and TRBJ1-2): GAGVSQSPSNKVTEKGKDVELRCDPISGHTALYWYRQSLGQGLEFLIYFQGNSAPDKSGLPSDRFSAERTGGSVSTLTIQRTQQEDSAVYLCASSPGTGYGYTFGSGTRLTVV.

The chain carries TRBV5-8 and TRBJ2-1; D is unresolved. There are 12 residues in the CDR3. Germline CDR1 reads SGHTS; CDR2 reads YDEGEE. Deletions cut 0 bases from V and 7 bases from J, with 5 bases between. The CDR3 nucleotides read TGTGCCAGCAGCTTGGCCGGGAATGAGCAGTTCTTC. As protein: CASSLAGNEQFF.

There are a few counts of this clone. The chain is built from TRBV7-6 and TRBJ2-7, with 11 bases lining up with TRBD1. V was clipped by 1 base and J by 5 bases; unmatched bases: 7. The CDR3 covers 16 residues. Germline lookup yields CDR1 SGHVS and CDR2 FNYEAQ. CDR3 loop: CASSLGPLGQGDEQYF. Here the CDR3 DNA reads TGTGCCAGCAGCTTAGGGCCGTTGGGACAGGGGGACGAGCAGTACTTC.

The CDR3 sequence: CASGRGQRSGNTIYF. The CDR3 bases are TGTGCCAGTGGGCGGGGGCAGAGGTCTGGAAACACCATATATTTT. The chain joins TRBV13 to TRBJ1-3; D perhaps matches TRBD1 (6 bases). Germline CDR1 PRHDT, CDR2 FYEKMQ (reference sequence). The length of the CDR3 is 15 residues. With 9 bases removed from V and 1 base from J, the gap between germline ends came to 16 bases.

The chain joins TRBV23-1 to TRBJ2-7, with a possible D match to TRBD1 (5 bases). TRBV23-1 is marked as an open reading frame, function uncertain. The CDR3 is made up of 13 amino acids. Trimming shortened V by 7 bases and J by 0 bases, and 10 bases separated the two germline ends. CDR3 sequence reads: CASKGPSSYEQYF. The CDR3 DNA reads TGCGCCAGCAAGGGGCCGAGCTCCTACGAGCAGTACTTC.

The chain uses TRBV18 and TRBJ1-3, with TRBD1 matching 8 bases. Trimming removed 3 bases from V and 4 bases from J; junction bases left unmatched: 8. CDR3 length: 16 amino acids. In germline, CDR1 is KGHSH, CDR2 LQKENI. This CDR3 is CASSPLRTGNGNTIYF. CDR3 DNA sequence: TGTGCCAGCTCACCCCTGCGGACAGGGAACGGAAACACCATATATTTT.

The chain uses TRBV13 and TRBJ2-5; TRBD1 aligns across 7 bases. The CDR3 contains 18 residues. The germline V gene has CDR1 PRHDT and CDR2 FYEKMQ (reference sequence). Trimming took 2 bases from V and 2 from J; bases not matched to a gene: 14. The CDR3 nucleotides are TGTGCCAGCAGCTTAACTCGGGACAGCTCCCGGATTCAAGAGACCCAGTACTTC. This gives the protein CASSLTRDSSRIQETQYF.

The chain employs TRBV7-8 and TRBJ2-1; 12 bases match TRBD2. Germline lookup yields CDR1 SGHVS and CDR2 FQNEAQ. V lost 5 bases to trimming and J lost 6 bases; unmatched junction nucleotides: 14. The CDR3 sequence is 18 residues long. The CDR3 spells CASSLSRTSGKLGNEQFF. In nucleotides, the CDR3 is TGTGCCAGCAGCCTCTCCCGGACTAGCGGGAAATTGGGCAATGAGCAGTTCTTC. Using reference TRBV7-8 and TRBJ2-1 for the parts outside the CDR3, the full variable domain is GAGVSQSPRYKVAKRGQDVALRCDPISGHVSLFWYQQALGQGPEFLTYFQNEAQLDKSGLPSDRFFAERPEGSVSTLKIQRTQQEDSAVYLCASSLSRTSGKLGNEQFFGPGTRLTVL.

This clone has just a few counts. The gene calls are TRBV7-2 and TRBJ2-7; 7 bases are a match to TRBD2. The CDR3 has 16 amino acids. In germline, CDR1 is SGHTA, CDR2 FQGNSA. V lost 0 bases and J lost 4; bases outside the gene matches: 9. For the CDR3, the DNA is TGTGCCAGCAGCTTAGCGGGAGGCGGGAGCGGATACGAGCAGTACTTC. Protein sequence: CASSLAGGGSGYEQYF.

CDR3 region: CASSIGQSNEQFF. CDR3 nucleotides: TGCGCCAGCAGCATAGGACAGAGCAATGAGCAGTTCTTC. The V and J genes are TRBV5-1 and TRBJ2-1, with D perhaps TRBD1 (6 bases). Trimming took 4 bases from V and 6 from J, leaving 11 bases between them. Germline V gives CDR1 SGHRS, CDR2 YFSETQ. The CDR3 extends over 13 amino acids.

The rearrangement links TRBV5-1 to TRBJ2-3; D might be TRBD2 (5 bases). The V and J ends lost 4 bases and 0 bases respectively, with 15 bases between them. The CDR3 contains 16 residues. Germline-derived CDR1 and CDR2 are SGHRS and YFSETQ. As DNA, the CDR3 is TGCGCCAGCAGCATCCCCCAGGAGGTTAGCACAGATACGCAGTATTTT. Amino acids: CASSIPQEVSTDTQYF.

The chain recombines TRBV10-3 with TRBJ2-5, with 12 bases that match TRBD2. With 6 bases clipped from V and 7 bases from J, the junction kept 12 bases outside the gene matches. Per germline, CDR1 ENHRY and CDR2 SYGVKD. The CDR3 length is 16 residues. The CDR3, as DNA: TGTGCCATCAGCCCTCAGACTAGCGGGGGAGGGGCGACCCAGTACTTC. Translating gives CAISPQTSGGGATQYF.

The V call is TRBV28, the J call TRBJ1-2, with a possible D match to TRBD1 (6 bases). This CDR3 comprises 15 residues. Germline V CDR1 and CDR2: MDHEN, SYDVKM. V lost 8 bases, J lost 9 bases, and 25 bases lay in between. Here the CDR3 reads CASHTPGQAPRRYTF. The CDR3 DNA is TGTGCCAGCCATACACCGGGACAAGCTCCCAGGCGCTACACCTTC.

Here the CDR3 DNA reads TGTGCCAGCAGCCCGGACAGGCTAGACTATGGCTACACCTTC. It codes for CASSPDRLDYGYTF. The chain carries TRBV28 and TRBJ1-2; 7 bases fit TRBD1. Germline V gene data show CDR1 as MDHEN and CDR2 as SYDVKM. The junction had 7 bases not matched to a gene; V was cut back by 6 bases and J by 3 bases. CDR3 length: 14 amino acids.

This rearrangement joins TRBV5-6 to TRBJ1-1, with a tentative D call TRBD1 (6 bases). CDR1 and CDR2 from the germline V gene are SGHDT and YYEEEE. The CDR3 has 17 amino acids. V was shortened by 0 bases and J by 4 bases, with 19 bases between the two germline ends. In nucleotides, the CDR3 is TGTGCCAGCAGCTTGGTCAGGGGCCTCACGAGGGTCACTGAAGCTTTCTTT. Protein product: CASSLVRGLTRVTEAFF.

This clone was observed a few times. The chain links TRBV29-1 to TRBJ1-1; possible D gene TRBD1, 5 bases. The CDR3 is 13 residues long. With 3 bases removed from V and 5 bases from J, the gap between germline ends came to 13 bases. Germline CDR1 reads SQVTM; CDR2 reads ANQGSEA. This chain's CDR3 is CSVEVGLGTEAFF. The CDR3, as DNA: TGCAGCGTTGAGGTGGGGCTGGGGACTGAAGCTTTCTTT.

The chain joins TRBV10-3 to TRBJ1-2, with D possibly matching TRBD1 (5 bases). Germline CDR1 and CDR2: ENHRY and SYGVKD. Deletions cut 9 bases from V and 8 bases from J, with 19 bases between. The CDR3 spans 13 residues. This CDR3 reads CAIQGVGVLGYTF. CDR3 DNA: TGTGCCATTCAAGGCGTAGGGGTTTTGGGCTACACCTTC.

This clone was observed once. The chain employs TRBV6-6 and TRBJ2-7, with 8 bases identical to TRBD2. Per germline, CDR1 MNHNY and CDR2 SVGAGI (reference sequence). The ends lost 3 bases at V and 4 bases at J; junction bases unmatched: 5. This CDR3 is 14 amino acids long. Here the CDR3 DNA reads TGTGCCAGCAGTTATGAGGGACTAGTATACGAGCAGTACTTC. This codes for CASSYEGLVYEQYF.